This T cell receptor beta chain was identified in a study of blood T cell repertoires in COVID-19. Study-level information: Some COVID-19 samples were acute and others convalescent; all came from the United States, Italy and Spain. PBMCs, B-cell-depleted T cells, or T cells were the source of the cDNA or gDNA that made up the material.

Generated by immunoSEQ multiplex PCR, the TCRdb table keeps only in-frame clones and is missing some. The sample has about 400,000 clones, 70% to 90% seen once. Participants spanned ages about 18 to 100 years and resided in about two dozen US areas. Germline values: CDR1 LNHDA, CDR2 SQIVND (reference sequence). J gave up 6 bases and V 6 bases, and 3 bases lay outside the gene matches. This CDR3 contains 14 residues. This clonotype was sampled from a woman between 40 and 55 years old with acute COVID-19. The gene calls are TRBV19 and TRBJ2-3; 13 bases match TRBD2. Sequenced material: PBMCs or T cells enriched from blood (not recorded which). The CDR3, as DNA: TGTGCCAGTAGCACTAGCGGGGGGGTGGATACGCAGTATTTT. This translates into CASSTSGGVDTQYF.